Following are 26 T cell receptor beta chains from one sample sequenced in a study of cytomegalovirus exposure and HLA in healthy donors. Use of 60 Vbeta and 13 Jbeta primers characterized the PCR. The data were produced by immunoSEQ multiplex PCR, yet TCRdb's version contains in-frame clones alone and is incomplete. Of over 150,000 clones listed, about 71% are singletons. Sequenced material: PBMCs. All receptors derive from a man between 50 and 59 years old in good health and CMV-seronegative.

This clone was seen more than once but under ten times. This sequence joins TRBV6-5 and TRBJ2-6, with D perhaps TRBD2 (5 bases). Trimming took off 2 bases at V and 2 bases at J, with 10 bases between the two ends. Germline V gene lookup returns CDR1 MNHEY and CDR2 SVGAGI. The CDR3 is 16 residues long. CDR3 protein: CASSYGRGTGANVLTF. CDR3 nucleotide sequence: TGTGCCAGCAGTTACGGTCGGGGAACTGGGGCCAACGTCCTGACTTTC.

This clone came up a few times. This chain connects TRBV7-3 to TRBJ2-1; 10 positions match TRBD2. CDR1 SGHTA and CDR2 FQGTGA come from the germline V gene. V lost 1 base and J lost 3; bases outside the gene matches: 3. This CDR3 contains 16 residues. The CDR3 loop reads CASSLSSGGIYNEQFF. The CDR3 DNA reads TGTGCCAGCAGCTTAAGTAGCGGGGGGATCTACAATGAGCAGTTCTTC. The variable domain in full, completed from reference TRBV7-3 and TRBJ2-1, reads GAGVSQTPSNKVTEKGKYVELRCDPISGHTALYWYRQSLGQGPEFLIYFQGTGAADDSGLPNDRFFAVRPEGSVSTLKIQRTERGDSAVYLCASSLSSGGIYNEQFFGPGTRLTVL.

The gene calls are TRBV11-3 and TRBJ2-7; a weak D match, TRBD1 (6 bases). The CDR3 is 13 amino acids. Germline V gene sequence: CDR1 SGHNT, CDR2 YENEEA. The ends were cut back, 5 bases at V and 6 bases at J, with 14 bases in the middle. CDR3 DNA sequence: TGTGCCAGCAGCCGGAACCTCAGGGGCGAGCAGTACTTC. This translates into CASSRNLRGEQYF.

This clone was seen a few times. The chain is built from TRBV27 and TRBJ1-2, with 7 bases identical to TRBD1. Unmatched junction bases numbered 10, after V lost 5 bases and J lost 4 bases. Germline V gene lookup returns CDR1 MNHEY and CDR2 SMNVEV (reference sequence). The CDR3 is 15 amino acids. Here the CDR3 DNA reads TGTGCCAGCAGTCCCACGACAGGGTCGAGCTATGGCTACACCTTC. Protein product: CASSPTTGSSYGYTF.

The J gene is TRBJ2-2, the V gene TRBV7-2; D gene unclear. Deletions cut 8 bases from V and 7 bases from J, with 14 bases between. Germline lookup yields CDR1 SGHTA and CDR2 FQGNSA. CDR3 length equals 13 residues. CDR3 region: CASSMRRSGELFF. CDR3 coding DNA: TGTGCCAGCTCGATGAGACGGAGCGGGGAGCTGTTTTTT.

V and J are TRBV28 and TRBJ1-2, with D possibly TRBD1 on 5 matching bases. The CDR3 runs to 16 residues. V was pared by 5 bases and J by 4 bases, with 20 bases between. CDR1 MDHEN and CDR2 SYDVKM come from the germline V gene. CDR3 DNA: TGTGCCAGCAGTCCCCTCCAACAGGCACTATTCTATGGCTACACCTTC. Translation gives CASSPLQQALFYGYTF.

This rearrangement joins TRBV5-1 to TRBJ1-1; a weak D match, TRBD1 (5 bases). The CDR3 sequence is 14 residues long. The germline V gene encodes CDR1 SGHRS and CDR2 YFSETQ. The ends were cut back, 3 bases at V and 5 bases at J, with 14 bases in the middle. The CDR3 protein is CASSWGGERTEAFF. Written as DNA, the CDR3 is TGCGCCAGCAGCTGGGGCGGGGAAAGAACTGAAGCTTTCTTT.

The gene calls are TRBV6-1 and TRBJ2-3; TRBD2 matches 7 bases. Germline V gives CDR1 MNHNS, CDR2 SASEGT. V was clipped by 2 bases and J by 3 bases; unmatched bases: 2. This CDR3 is built from 14 residues. The DNA of the CDR3 is TGTGCCAGCAGTGAAAGGGAGGGGACAGATACGCAGTATTTT. As protein: CASSEREGTDTQYF.

V gene TRBV4-2 combines with J gene TRBJ2-2; 12 bases match TRBD2. There are 15 residues in the CDR3. Germline lookup yields CDR1 LGHNA and CDR2 YNFKEQ. V shed 8 bases, J shed 4 bases, and the junction held 5 bases outside the gene matches. CDR3 protein: CASGLAGGGTGELFF. In nucleotides, the CDR3 is TGTGCCAGCGGCCTAGCGGGGGGGGGCACCGGGGAGCTGTTTTTT.

V and J are TRBV19 and TRBJ2-1; TRBD2 agrees at 10 bases. The CDR3 sequence is 16 residues long. The ends lost 7 bases at V and 9 bases at J; junction bases unmatched: 15. Germline V CDR1 and CDR2: LNHDA, SQIVND (reference sequence). In DNA form, the CDR3 reads TGTGCCAGTACCCTCAGCGGGGGGGCCTGGGCCAGTGAGCAGTTCTTC. This gives the protein CASTLSGGAWASEQFF.

The chain uses TRBV5-6 and TRBJ2-7, with a tentative D call TRBD1 (6 bases). CDR3 size: 18 residues. CDR1 and CDR2 (germline): SGHDT, YYEEEE. Trimming took off 2 bases at V and 0 bases at J, with 21 bases between the two ends. The CDR3 spells CASSFPSEDRISSYEQYF. The CDR3 nucleotides read TGTGCCAGCAGCTTTCCTTCCGAAGACAGGATTAGCTCCTACGAGCAGTACTTC. The variable domain in full, completed from reference TRBV5-6 and TRBJ2-7, reads DAGVTQSPTHLIKTRGQQVTLRCSPKSGHDTVSWYQQALGQGPQFIFQYYEEEERQRGNFPDRFSGHQFPNYSSELNVNALLLGDSALYLCASSFPSEDRISSYEQYFGPGTRLTVT.

The chain couples TRBV2 to TRBJ2-6; 11 nucleotides line up with TRBD2. With V trimmed by 3 bases and J by 0 bases, 10 bases remained unmatched. Germline loops: CDR1 SNHLY, CDR2 FYNNEI. CDR3 length: 20 residues. CDR3 bases: TGTGCCAGCAGTGAGCTAGCGGGGGGCCCCCATATCTCTGGGGCCAACGTCCTGACTTTC. The encoded protein is CASSELAGGPHISGANVLTF.

The genes are TRBV6-6 and TRBJ1-4, with D possibly matching TRBD1 (5 bases). The CDR3 runs 14 residues. V was clipped by 6 bases and J by 8 bases, with 16 bases between them. CDR1 and CDR2 (germline): MNHNY, SVGAGI (reference sequence). CDR3 sequence: CASSNGGFEEKLFF. The CDR3 bases are TGTGCCAGCAGCAACGGGGGATTTGAAGAAAAACTGTTTTTT.

This chain connects TRBV11-2 to TRBJ1-1; D unresolved. This CDR3 spans 14 amino acids. Trimming took 3 bases from V and 1 from J, leaving 9 bases between them. Germline CDR1 and CDR2: SGHAT and FQNNGV. The CDR3 nucleotides read TGTGCCAGCAGCTTTGGAGACGGGAACACTGAAGCTTTCTTT. Translation gives CASSFGDGNTEAFF.

V is TRBV10-1 and J is TRBJ1-1, with D tentatively TRBD1 (6 bases). This CDR3 has 15 residues. V lost 6 bases and J 1 base, leaving 15 bases between the germline ends. Per the germline V gene, CDR1 is WNHNN and CDR2 is SYGVQD (reference sequence). CDR3 DNA sequence: TGCGCCAGCAGGGCAGGGGATAGTCGGAACACTGAAGCTTTCTTT. Encoded protein: CASRAGDSRNTEAFF.

The chain has TRBV29-1 and TRBJ1-2; 7 bases agree with TRBD1. Germline CDR1 SQVTM, CDR2 ANQGSEA. The CDR3 runs to 13 residues. The junction had 1 base not matched to a gene; V was cut back by 0 bases and J by 3 bases. The chain's CDR3 is CSVEEGQYYGYTF. Here the CDR3 DNA reads TGCAGCGTTGAAGAGGGACAGTACTATGGCTACACCTTC. Looking up the rest from reference TRBV29-1 and TRBJ1-2 gives the full variable domain: SAVISQKPSRDICQRGTSLTIQCQVDSQVTMMFWYRQQPGQSLTLIATANQGSEATYESGFVIDKFPISRPNLTFSTLTVSNMSPEDSSIYLCSVEEGQYYGYTFGSGTRLTVV.

This clone was counted a few times. The chain joins TRBV7-9 to TRBJ1-1, with 7 bases identical to TRBD1. Trimming removed 1 base from V and 2 bases from J; junction bases left unmatched: 1. The CDR3 length is 14 residues. CDR1 and CDR2 from the germline V gene are SEHNR and FQNEAQ (reference sequence). The CDR3 reads CASSLDRGNTEAFF. As DNA, the CDR3 is TGTGCCAGCAGCTTAGACAGGGGTAACACTGAAGCTTTCTTT.

This clone has just a few counts. This chain uses TRBV21-1 with TRBJ2-7; TRBD2, the table's D call, was not compared with the DNA. TRBV21-1 is recorded as a pseudogene. The CDR3 is 15 amino acids. The DNA for the CDR3 is TGTGCCAGCAGCACAAGGAGGGGGGGCACCTACGAGCAGTACTTC. The encoded protein is CASSTRRGGTYEQYF.

The J gene is TRBJ1-5, the V gene TRBV19; 7 bases agree with TRBD1. With 5 bases clipped from V and 9 bases from J, the junction kept 16 bases outside the gene matches. There are 16 residues in the CDR3. Germline CDR1 and CDR2: LNHDA and SQIVND (reference sequence). The CDR3 here is CASSPRQGFGLRPQHF. CDR3 nucleotide sequence: TGTGCCAGTAGTCCTAGACAGGGCTTCGGGTTGAGGCCCCAGCATTTT.

The rearrangement links TRBV12-5 to TRBJ2-7, with D perhaps matching TRBD1 (6 bases). CDR3 length: 15 amino acids. CDR1 is LGHNT, CDR2 FRNRAP, per germline. Trimming pared 5 bases from V and 3 bases from J, leaving 17 bases between. CDR3 region: CASGPGTPGSYEQYF. The DNA of the CDR3 is TGTGCTAGTGGTCCTGGGACACCCGGTAGCTACGAGCAGTACTTC.

This rearrangement joins TRBV6-1 to TRBJ1-5; tentative D call: TRBD1 (5 bases). This CDR3 is 14 amino acids long. Germline values: CDR1 MNHNS, CDR2 SASEGT. V dropped 3 bases and J dropped 5 bases, with 11 bases sitting between them. This chain's CDR3 is CASSDVGGYQPQHF. As DNA, the CDR3 is TGTGCCAGCAGTGACGTCGGGGGGTATCAGCCCCAGCATTTT.

This clone was observed a few times. V is TRBV2 and J is TRBJ1-1; 8 bases line up with TRBD1. The junction had 9 bases not matched to a gene; V was cut back by 2 bases and J by 7 bases. The CDR3 extends over 15 amino acids. Germline-derived CDR1 and CDR2 are SNHLY and FYNNEI. CDR3 in amino acids: CASSENPGGSDEAFF. DNA of the CDR3: TGTGCCAGCAGTGAAAACCCAGGGGGCTCGGATGAAGCTTTCTTT.

This chain joins TRBV6-6 and TRBJ1-2; TRBD1 aligns across 8 bases. Trimming cost V 5 bases and J 5 bases; bases outside gene matches: 7. The CDR3 consists of 14 residues. CDR1 MNHNY and CDR2 SVGAGI come from the germline V gene (reference sequence). CDR3 sequence (DNA): TGTGCCAGCAGTCCTCAGGGGGCGGGGTATGGCTACACCTTC. Amino acid sequence: CASSPQGAGYGYTF.

This chain joins TRBV4-1 and TRBJ2-1, with a tentative D call TRBD2 (5 bases). The CDR3 covers 18 residues. The germline CDR1 and CDR2 sequences are MGHRA and YSYEKL. Between the trimmed V and J ends, which lost 2 bases and 0 bases, there was a span of 17 bases. The CDR3 coding sequence is TGCGCCAGCAGCCAAAGGGAGACGGGCAGAATCTCCTACAATGAGCAGTTCTTC. It translates to CASSQRETGRISYNEQFF.

J is TRBJ1-2 and V is TRBV2, with TRBD1 matching 7 bases. Germline CDR1 SNHLY, CDR2 FYNNEI. The V and J ends lost 6 bases and 4 bases, in that order; junction bases with no gene match: 2. The CDR3 sequence is 12 residues long. The CDR3 DNA is TGTGCCAGCAGGGCAGGGGGCTATGGCTACACCTTC. This translates into CASRAGGYGYTF.

The V gene is TRBV7-8, the J gene TRBJ2-7; weak D call: TRBD1 (5 bases). Germline values: CDR1 SGHVS, CDR2 FQNEAQ. Trimming cost V 1 base and J 1 base, with 11 bases left between them. The CDR3 sequence is 15 residues long. The CDR3 reads CASSLERQRSYEQYF. CDR3 nucleotides: TGTGCCAGCAGCTTAGAGCGACAGCGATCCTACGAGCAGTACTTC.